A selection of T cell receptor beta chains follows, all from one sample in a study of cytomegalovirus exposure and HLA in healthy donors. The method was immunoSEQ multiplex PCR; TCRdb's version includes in-frame clones alone and lacks a portion of them. The data contain around 130,000 clones, around 8.5% of them singletons. The specimen sequenced was PBMCs. These receptors were taken from a middle-aged man in good health and CMV-seronegative. The CDR3 runs from the conserved cysteine through the conserved F or W. Each record gives: clone size, V gene, D gene, J gene, CDR3 protein, CDR3 DNA. A D gene is named only where the DNA matches it firmly. Rows give clone size only sometimes, using once, few, many, or a class for an expanded clone.

>.|TRBV6-5|.|TRBJ1-2
CASSYSGPSGVYGYTF
TGTGCCAGCAGTTACTCGGGGCCGTCGGGGGTCTATGGCTACACCTTC
>few|TRBV19|.|TRBJ2-2
CASSIDPSPGSGELFF
TGTGCCAGTAGTATAGATCCCAGTCCGGGGAGCGGGGAGCTGTTTTTT
>.|TRBV19|.|TRBJ2-2
CASSLRVLGELFF
TGTGCCAGTAGTCTCAGGGTCTTGGGGGAGCTGTTTTTT
>few|TRBV27|.|TRBJ1-1
CASSLLGGTAFF
TGTGCCAGCAGTTTATTGGGGGGGACAGCTTTCTTT
>few|TRBV21-1|.|TRBJ1-2
CASSKTTTEPLNYGYTF
TGTGCCAGCAGCAAGACAACGACAGAACCCCTTAACTATGGCTACACCTTC
>few|TRBV5-4|TRBD1|TRBJ1-1
CASRNGQGGDTEAFF
TGTGCCAGCAGAAACGGACAGGGCGGGGACACTGAAGCTTTCTTT
>.|TRBV10-2|.|TRBJ1-2
CASSELSTIGSNYGYTF
TGCGCCAGCAGTGAGCTGTCCACGATCGGTTCTAACTATGGCTACACCTTC
>.|TRBV28|.|TRBJ1-5
CASSLDVGGQPQHF
TGTGCCAGCAGTTTAGACGTGGGGGGTCAGCCCCAGCATTTT
>.|TRBV19|.|TRBJ1-5
CASSITDFNQPQHF
TGTGCCAGTAGTATCACGGACTTTAATCAGCCCCAGCATTTT
>.|TRBV7-3|.|TRBJ2-5
CASSLTGSGETQYF
TGTGCCAGCAGCTTGACGGGGTCGGGTGAGACCCAGTACTTC
>.|TRBV5-1|TRBD2|TRBJ2-7
CASSFSEVAGFEQYF
TGCGCCAGCAGCTTCAGTGAGGTAGCGGGGTTCGAGCAGTACTTC
>few|TRBV28|.|TRBJ1-5
CASSSGPNQPQHF
TGTGCCAGCAGTTCTGGGCCCAATCAGCCCCAGCATTTT
>.|TRBV6-5|.|TRBJ1-2
CASSYVPLRGYTF
TGTGCCAGCAGTTACGTACCTCTCCGGGGCTACACCTTC
>few|TRBV11-2|TRBD2|TRBJ2-7
CASSLLAGGLYEQYF
TGTGCCAGCAGCTTATTAGCGGGGGGGCTTTACGAGCAGTACTTC
>.|TRBV5-1|.|TRBJ1-4
CASKPLQGGNEKLFF
TGCGCCAGCAAGCCATTACAGGGTGGTAATGAAAAACTGTTTTTT
>.|TRBV10-3|TRBD1|TRBJ2-7
CAIGDRDRGTYEQYF
TGTGCCATCGGAGACCGGGACAGGGGAACCTACGAGCAGTACTTC
>.|TRBV19|TRBD1|TRBJ1-2
CASSIVWQGAGGYTF
TGTGCCAGTAGTATCGTCTGGCAGGGGGCGGGGGGCTACACCTTC
>few|TRBV15|TRBD1|TRBJ2-2
CATSRDRGLGGELFF
TGTGCCACCAGCAGAGACAGGGGGTTGGGTGGGGAGCTGTTTTTT
>few|TRBV5-1|TRBD2|TRBJ2-5
CASRAGTSGGVKETQYF
TGCGCCAGCAGGGCCGGGACTAGCGGGGGAGTTAAAGAGACCCAGTACTTC
>few|TRBV9|TRBD1|TRBJ1-3
CASNATGGTIYF
TGTGCCAGCAACGCTACAGGGGGCACCATATATTTT
>few|TRBV9|TRBD1|TRBJ2-7
CASSVGQGESSYEQYF
TGTGCCAGCAGCGTCGGACAGGGAGAGTCCTCCTACGAGCAGTACTTC
>.|TRBV18|.|TRBJ2-3
CASSPSGGGGADTQYF
TGTGCCAGCTCACCAAGCGGAGGAGGGGGGGCGGATACGCAGTATTTT
>.|TRBV29-1|TRBD2|TRBJ2-7
CSFRLAETYEQYF
TGCAGCTTCCGACTAGCGGAAACCTACGAGCAGTACTTC
>.|TRBV29-1|TRBD1|TRBJ2-7
CSVEDPGQGPYEQYF
TGCAGCGTTGAAGATCCGGGACAGGGTCCCTACGAGCAGTACTTC
>.|TRBV7-6|TRBD2|TRBJ2-3
CASSLALGGSTDTQYF
TGTGCCAGCAGCTTAGCTTTGGGGGGGAGCACAGATACGCAGTATTTT
>few|TRBV9|TRBD2|TRBJ2-7
CASSIGLAGGGSPYEQYF
TGTGCCAGCAGCATCGGACTAGCGGGCGGAGGGTCCCCCTACGAGCAGTACTTC
>few|TRBV6-6|.|TRBJ2-7
CASSPRDKTYEQYF
TGTGCCAGCAGTCCCCGGGACAAGACCTACGAGCAGTACTTC
>.|TRBV18|.|TRBJ2-5
CASSPTGQETQYF
TGTGCCAGCTCACCCACAGGGCAAGAGACCCAGTACTTC
>many|TRBV7-9|TRBD1|TRBJ1-2
CASSSQGRINYGYTF
TGTGCCAGCAGCTCACAGGGGAGGATTAACTATGGCTACACCTTC
>.|TRBV19|.|TRBJ1-6
CASHAGGDSPLHF
TGTGCCAGCCATGCGGGGGGCGATTCACCCCTCCACTTT
>few|TRBV2|.|TRBJ2-1
CASSSLASYNEQFF
TGTGCCAGCAGTTCCCTAGCCTCCTACAATGAGCAGTTCTTC
>.|TRBV28|TRBD1|TRBJ1-5
CASSLVQGGNQPQHF
TGTGCCAGCAGTTTAGTACAGGGGGGCAATCAGCCCCAGCATTTT
>few|TRBV18|TRBD1|TRBJ1-5
CASSPGQVRFGNQPQHF
TGTGCCAGCTCACCGGGACAGGTGAGATTTGGCAATCAGCCCCAGCATTTT
>few|TRBV9|TRBD1|TRBJ2-1
CASSSRDRTYNEQFF
TGTGCCAGCAGCTCCCGGGACAGGACTTACAATGAGCAGTTCTTC
>.|TRBV4-1|.|TRBJ2-2
CASSGRERDTGELFF
TGCGCCAGCAGCGGCCGGGAAAGGGACACCGGGGAGCTGTTTTTT
>few|TRBV19|TRBD1|TRBJ1-5
CASSIFGGQGDQPQHF
TGTGCCAGTAGTATATTCGGAGGGCAGGGGGACCAGCCCCAGCATTTT
>few|TRBV29-1|TRBD2|TRBJ2-1
CSVDGSGDSYNEQFF
TGCAGCGTTGATGGTAGCGGGGATTCCTACAATGAGCAGTTCTTC
>.|TRBV30|TRBD1|TRBJ1-6
CAWSVKGGGSPLHF
TGTGCCTGGAGTGTGAAAGGGGGCGGTTCACCCCTCCACTTT
>.|TRBV7-6|.|TRBJ1-5
CASSLARSQPQHF
TGTGCCAGCAGCTTAGCGCGAAGTCAGCCCCAGCATTTT
>.|TRBV5-1|.|TRBJ1-6
CASSLTGNDSPLHF
TGCGCCAGCAGCCTCACAGGGAATGATTCACCCCTCCACTTT
>.|TRBV19|.|TRBJ2-5
CASSAGPAGLYF
TGTGCCAGTTCCGCCGGACCTGCGGGCTTATACTTC
>few|TRBV5-6|.|TRBJ2-7
CASSSAGFPYEQYF
TGTGCCAGCAGCTCAGCAGGTTTCCCCTACGAGCAGTACTTC
>.|TRBV2|TRBD2|TRBJ2-3
CASPLPGGSTDTQYF
TGTGCCAGCCCCCTCCCGGGGGGGAGCACAGATACGCAGTATTTT
>.|TRBV4-3|.|TRBJ1-3
CASSQVGSGFGNTIYF
TGCGCCAGCAGCCAAGTTGGCTCGGGGTTCGGAAACACCATATATTTT
>.|TRBV6-5|TRBD1|TRBJ2-1
CASSYRTGGRYNEQFF
TGTGCCAGCAGTTACAGGACAGGGGGCAGGTACAATGAGCAGTTCTTC
>.|TRBV4-3|.|TRBJ2-5
CASSQDPGSGLETQYF
TGCGCCAGCAGCCAAGATCCTGGTAGCGGCTTAGAGACCCAGTACTTC